These 26 T cell receptor beta chains were sequenced from one sample in a study of control samples from healthy donors and cancer patients. Profiled with immunoSEQ multiplex PCR; TCRdb holds only in-frame clones, not every one. The sample lists tens of thousands of clones; over 75% were seen once. What was sequenced was blood. The origin of the receptors is a man in his fifties in good health.

This chain joins TRBV30 and TRBJ1-2; no definite D call. This CDR3 is 15 amino acids long. Germline assignment: CDR1 GTSNPN and CDR2 SVGIG (reference sequence). V lost 1 base and J lost 4, with 16 bases in between. The CDR3 region is CAWSARSGLGYGYTF. CDR3 nucleotide sequence: TGTGCCTGGAGTGCACGCTCCGGGTTGGGCTATGGCTACACCTTC.

V gene TRBV9 combines with J gene TRBJ2-7; perhaps TRBD1 as D (5 bases). CDR3 size: 15 residues. CDR1 is SGDLS, CDR2 YYNGEE, per germline. Trimming cost V 4 bases and J 1 base, with 15 bases left between them. As DNA, the CDR3 is TGTGCCAGCAGCACATACCCGACAGCTTCCTACGAGCAGTACTTC. It is translated as CASSTYPTASYEQYF.

The gene calls are TRBV2 and TRBJ1-1; D might be TRBD1 (5 bases). Deletions cut 6 bases from V and 4 bases from J, with 9 bases between. The germline V gene has CDR1 SNHLY and CDR2 FYNNEI. The CDR3 runs to 12 residues. The CDR3 coding sequence is TGTGCCAGCAGACCACAGGTCACTGAAGCTTTCTTT. Translated, it gives CASRPQVTEAFF.

V usage is TRBV5-6 and J usage is TRBJ2-5; D tentatively reads TRBD1 or TRBD2 (5 bases each). Germline CDR1 SGHDT, CDR2 YYEEEE. The CDR3 runs to 15 residues. Trimming pared 5 bases from V and 2 bases from J, leaving 16 bases between. CDR3 residues: CASRASEWGQETQYF. CDR3 bases: TGTGCCAGCAGGGCGTCCGAGTGGGGGCAAGAGACCCAGTACTTC.

This rearrangement joins TRBV2 to TRBJ1-2; 7 bases are shared with TRBD1. The length of the CDR3 is 14 residues. Germline lookup yields CDR1 SNHLY and CDR2 FYNNEI. V lost 6 bases, J lost 7 bases, and 11 bases stayed unmatched. CDR3 DNA sequence: TGTGCCAGCAGCCCGGAGGGGGCAGGTGTTGGCTACACCTTC. Translation gives CASSPEGAGVGYTF.

In DNA, the CDR3 is TGTGCCAGCAGGCGGGGCGGGGTATCGGGAGAGCAGTACTTC. Translating it yields CASRRGGVSGEQYF. The chain employs TRBV7-9 and TRBJ2-7; tentative D call: TRBD2 (6 bases). V was trimmed by 6 bases and J by 7 bases, leaving 19 bases between them. This CDR3 is built from 14 residues. Germline V gene lookup returns CDR1 SEHNR and CDR2 FQNEAQ (reference sequence). The variable domain in full, with the rest retrieved from reference TRBV7-9 and TRBJ2-7, is DTGVSQNPRHKITKRGQNVTFRCDPISEHNRLYWYRQTLGQGPEFLTYFQNEAQLEKSRLLSDRFSAERPKGSFSTLEIQRTEQGDSAMYLCASRRGGVSGEQYFGPGTRLTVT.

This rearrangement joins TRBV5-6 to TRBJ1-3, with no clear D. Trimming cost V 0 bases and J 7 bases, with 8 bases left between them. Per the germline V gene, CDR1 is SGHDT and CDR2 is YYEEEE. This CDR3 spans 13 amino acids. CDR3 bases: TGTGCCAGCAGCTTGGCCCCGGGGAACACCATATATTTT. It specifies CASSLAPGNTIYF.

V gene TRBV4-3 combines with J gene TRBJ1-3; 10 positions agree with TRBD1. V was pared by 4 bases and J by 0 bases, with 6 bases of the junction left unmatched. CDR1 and CDR2 from the germline V gene are LGHNA and YSLEER. The CDR3 consists of 17 residues. CDR3 residues: CASSRDRGPFSGNTIYF. The CDR3 DNA sequence: TGCGCCAGCAGCCGGGACAGGGGTCCATTCTCTGGAAACACCATATATTTT.

This chain connects TRBV5-4 to TRBJ1-5, with D perhaps TRBD1 (5 bases). The germline V and J ends were trimmed by 0 bases and 11 bases, with 12 bases remaining between them. Germline V CDR1 and CDR2: SGHNT, YYREEE (reference sequence). The CDR3 loop spans 13 amino acids. The CDR3 DNA reads as TGTGCCAGCAGCTTGGAGGCGCAGGGAACCCAGCATTTT. Encoded protein: CASSLEAQGTQHF.

J is TRBJ1-5 and V is TRBV7-3; D possibly corresponds to TRBD1 (6 bases). With 6 bases removed from V and 3 bases from J, the gap between germline ends came to 15 bases. The CDR3 is made up of 15 amino acids. Germline V lookup: CDR1 SGHTA, CDR2 FQGTGA. CDR3 region: CASSQTGGSNQPQHF. CDR3 DNA sequence: TGTGCCAGCAGTCAGACCGGGGGCTCCAATCAGCCCCAGCATTTT.

The rearrangement uses TRBV6-1 and TRBJ2-7; D may be TRBD2 (6 bases). The CDR3 length is 12 residues. The V gene's germline CDR1 is MNHNS and CDR2 SASEGT. V was pared by 3 bases and J by 4 bases, with 7 bases between. The CDR3 nucleotides are TGTGCCAGCAGTGAGGCGGGATACGAGCAGTACTTC. Translating gives CASSEAGYEQYF.

In its sample, this clone was seen a few times. The chain's CDR3 is CASSQEGGALFF. Written as DNA, the CDR3 is TGTGCCAGCAGCCAAGAGGGGGGGGCACTGTTTTTT. J is TRBJ1-4 and V is TRBV3-1 (or the pseudogene TRBV3-2); possibly TRBD1 for D (6 bases). Germline CDR1 is LGHDT and CDR2 is YNNKEL (reference sequence). CDR3 size: 12 residues. Trimming removed 0 bases from V and 13 bases from J, with 9 bases in between.

The chain employs TRBV7-2 and TRBJ2-7, with a weak D call TRBD2 (5 bases). Trimming took off 7 bases at V and 4 bases at J, with 11 bases between the two ends. The CDR3 extends over 12 amino acids. CDR1 SGHTA and CDR2 FQGNSA come from the germline V gene. The CDR3 sequence is CASTGPGYEQYF. The CDR3, as DNA: TGTGCCAGCACAGGTCCGGGGTACGAGCAGTACTTC.

V is TRBV6-6 and J is TRBJ1-1; 9 positions match TRBD1. The germline V gene has CDR1 MNHNY and CDR2 SVGAGI (reference sequence). The V and J ends lost 0 bases and 8 bases, in that order; junction bases with no gene match: 7. This CDR3 is 15 amino acids long. The CDR3 spells CASSYSAGTGPEAFF. DNA for the CDR3: TGTGCCAGCAGTTACTCGGCCGGGACAGGGCCCGAAGCTTTCTTT.

Ten or more counts support this clone. Other DNA sequences of this sample code for an identical CDR3. The chain recombines TRBV6-5 with TRBJ1-1; 7 bases are shared with TRBD1. Germline-derived CDR1 and CDR2 are MNHEY and SVGAGI. This CDR3 has 15 amino acids. The ends lost 0 bases at V and 5 bases at J; junction bases unmatched: 6. The CDR3 nucleotides read TGTGCCAGCAGTTACTCCCCAGGGGGGGATACTGAAGCTTTCTTT. It specifies CASSYSPGGDTEAFF.

The V call is TRBV7-2, the J call TRBJ2-1, with D unresolved. CDR1 and CDR2 from the germline V gene are SGHTA and FQGNSA. With 1 base removed from V and 2 bases from J, the gap between germline ends came to 9 bases. The CDR3 has 15 residues. This CDR3 is CASSLGGFPYNEQFF. The CDR3 DNA reads as TGTGCCAGCAGCTTAGGAGGATTTCCCTACAATGAGCAGTTCTTC.

This chain uses TRBV18 with TRBJ2-5, with a weak D call TRBD2 (5 bases). This CDR3 spans 13 amino acids. Germline CDR1 is KGHSH and CDR2 is LQKENI. Trimming left V 2 bases short and J 7 bases short, with 11 bases between. The CDR3 region is CASSPRSGTTQYF. For the CDR3, the DNA is TGTGCCAGCTCACCAAGGAGCGGTACGACCCAGTACTTC.

The chain recombines TRBV2 with TRBJ1-2, with 8 bases that match TRBD1. J lost 8 bases, V lost 8 bases, and 4 bases had no gene match. CDR1 is SNHLY and CDR2 is FYNNEI in the germline V gene. CDR3 length: 11 amino acids. The CDR3 region has the DNA TGTGCCAGCGACAGGGGTCGCGGCTACACCTTC. It specifies CASDRGRGYTF. Full variable domain (missing parts from reference TRBV2 and TRBJ1-2): EPEVTQTPSHQVTQMGQEVILRCVPISNHLYFYWYRQILGQKVEFLVSFYNNEISEKSEIFDDQFSVERPDGSNFTLKIRSTKLEDSAMYFCASDRGRGYTFGSGTRLTVV.

This chain joins TRBV15 and TRBJ1-2; possible D gene TRBD1, 6 bases. The V gene's germline CDR1 is LNHNV and CDR2 YYDKDF (reference sequence). V lost 0 bases, J lost 7 bases, and 18 bases lay in between. CDR3 length equals 16 residues. In DNA, the CDR3 is TGTGCCACCAGCAGAGAGCGGGCGGGGGGCAGGGTTGGCTACACCTTC. Its protein product is CATSRERAGGRVGYTF.

The V gene is TRBV5-1, the J gene TRBJ2-1; 9 positions agree with TRBD2. The germline V gene encodes CDR1 SGHRS and CDR2 YFSETQ. The length of the CDR3 is 15 residues. The J segment lost 2 bases and the V segment lost 0 bases, leaving 0 bases of the junction unmatched. The CDR3 sequence: CASSLASGAYNEQFF. In DNA form, the CDR3 reads TGCGCCAGCAGCTTGGCTAGCGGGGCCTACAATGAGCAGTTCTTC.

A single count supports this clone. This chain uses TRBV12-3 or TRBV12-4 with TRBJ1-3, with D unclear. The CDR3 is 12 amino acids. The V and J ends lost 8 bases and 0 bases respectively, with 5 bases between them. In DNA form, the CDR3 reads TGTGCCAGCCTGAGCTCTGGAAACACCATATATTTT. It specifies CASLSSGNTIYF.

V and J are TRBV29-1 and TRBJ1-1, with D perhaps matching TRBD1 (6 bases). The V end was cut by 6 bases, the J end by 3 bases, with 11 bases between. The CDR3 sequence is 12 residues long. Germline CDR1 and CDR2: SQVTM and ANQGSEA. The CDR3 reads CSVGEGDTEAFF. DNA for the CDR3: TGCAGCGTGGGGGAGGGGGACACTGAAGCTTTCTTT.

This clone was counted once. The V and J genes are TRBV5-1 and TRBJ2-1; TRBD2 agrees at 10 bases. Germline V gene lookup returns CDR1 SGHRS and CDR2 YFSETQ. The CDR3 has 15 residues. After removal of 2 bases from V and 5 bases from J, the junction contained 4 bases not matched to a gene. Here the CDR3 reads CASSLAGGPNNEQFF. The DNA of the CDR3 is TGCGCCAGCAGCTTAGCGGGGGGGCCCAACAATGAGCAGTTCTTC.

This clone was detected only once. This chain links TRBV5-6 with TRBJ1-1, with D hard to call. V was cut by 4 bases and J by 0 bases, with 7 bases left in between. Germline V CDR1 and CDR2: SGHDT, YYEEEE. This CDR3 contains 13 residues. The DNA of the CDR3 is TGTGCCAGCAGCCCCGACCTGAACACTGAAGCTTTCTTT. Amino acids: CASSPDLNTEAFF. Using reference TRBV5-6 and TRBJ1-1 for the parts outside the CDR3, the full variable domain is DAGVTQSPTHLIKTRGQQVTLRCSPKSGHDTVSWYQQALGQGPQFIFQYYEEEERQRGNFPDRFSGHQFPNYSSELNVNALLLGDSALYLCASSPDLNTEAFFGQGTRLTVV.

The CDR3 nucleotides read TGCAGTGCTAGCAGGGAAGAGACCCAGTACTTC. Translating gives CSASREETQYF. V gene TRBV20-1 combines with J gene TRBJ2-5; perhaps TRBD1 as D (5 bases). The CDR3 is 11 residues long. Germline values: CDR1 DFQATT, CDR2 SNEGSKA (reference sequence). Trimming took 3 bases from V and 3 from J, leaving 5 bases between them.

The chain has TRBV7-8 and TRBJ2-3; the D gene is possibly TRBD1 (7 bases). Germline CDR1 and CDR2: SGHVS and FQNEAQ. The CDR3 is made up of 17 amino acids. V gave up 1 base and J gave up 2 bases, with 16 bases separating them. For the CDR3, the DNA is TGTGCCAGCAGCTTAGGGCGGGACAGAACTTCCACAGATACGCAGTATTTT. Residues: CASSLGRDRTSTDTQYF.